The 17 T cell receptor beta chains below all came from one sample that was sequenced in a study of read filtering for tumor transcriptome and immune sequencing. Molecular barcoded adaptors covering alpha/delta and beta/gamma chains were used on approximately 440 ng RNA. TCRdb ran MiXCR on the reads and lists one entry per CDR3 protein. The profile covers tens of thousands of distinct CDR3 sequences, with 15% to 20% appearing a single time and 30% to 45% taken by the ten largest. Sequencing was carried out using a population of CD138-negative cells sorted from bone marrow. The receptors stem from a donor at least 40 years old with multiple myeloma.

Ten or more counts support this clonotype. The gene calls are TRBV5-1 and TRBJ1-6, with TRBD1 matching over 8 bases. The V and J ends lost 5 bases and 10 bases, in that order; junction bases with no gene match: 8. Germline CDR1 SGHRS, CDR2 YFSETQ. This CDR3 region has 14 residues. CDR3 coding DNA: TGCGCCAGCAGAACGGACAGGGCTAGATCACCCCTCCACTTT. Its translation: CASRTDRARSPLHF.

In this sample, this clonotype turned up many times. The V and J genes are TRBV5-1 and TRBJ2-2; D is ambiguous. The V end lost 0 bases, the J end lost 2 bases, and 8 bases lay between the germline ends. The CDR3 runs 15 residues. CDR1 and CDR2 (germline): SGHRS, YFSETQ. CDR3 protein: CASSLVTQNTGELFF. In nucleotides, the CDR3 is TGCGCCAGCAGCTTGGTTACCCAAAACACCGGGGAGCTGTTTTTT. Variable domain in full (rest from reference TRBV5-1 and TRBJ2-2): KAGVTQTPRYLIKTRGQQVTLSCSPISGHRSVSWYQQTPGQGLQFLFEYFSETQRNKGNFPGRFSGRQFSNSRSEMNVSTLELGDSALYLCASSLVTQNTGELFFGEGSRLTVL.

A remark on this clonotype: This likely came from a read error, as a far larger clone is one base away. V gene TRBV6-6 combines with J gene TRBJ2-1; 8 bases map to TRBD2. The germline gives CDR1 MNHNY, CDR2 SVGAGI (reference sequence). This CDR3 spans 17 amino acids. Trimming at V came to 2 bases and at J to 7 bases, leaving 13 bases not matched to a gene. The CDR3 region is CASSYPPGGPGGNEQFF. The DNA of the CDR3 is TGTGCCAGCAGTTACCCTCCGGGAGGGCCTGGTGGGAATGAGCAGTTCTTC.

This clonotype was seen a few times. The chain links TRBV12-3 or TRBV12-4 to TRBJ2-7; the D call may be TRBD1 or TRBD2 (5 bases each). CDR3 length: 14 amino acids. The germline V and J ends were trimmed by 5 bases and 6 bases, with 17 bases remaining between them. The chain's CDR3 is CASSPTTGTTEQYF. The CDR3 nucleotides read TGTGCCAGCAGTCCGACCACCGGGACGACCGAGCAGTACTTC.

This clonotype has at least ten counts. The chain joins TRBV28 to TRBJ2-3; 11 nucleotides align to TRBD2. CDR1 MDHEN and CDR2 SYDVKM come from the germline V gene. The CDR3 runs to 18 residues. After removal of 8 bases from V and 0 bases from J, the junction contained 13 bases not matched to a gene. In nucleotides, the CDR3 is TGTGCCAGCTGGGGACTAGCGGAGAGGGGAACTAGCACAGATACGCAGTATTTT. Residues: CASWGLAERGTSTDTQYF. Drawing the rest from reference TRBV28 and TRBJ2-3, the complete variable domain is DVKVTQSSRYLVKRTGEKVFLECVQDMDHENMFWYRQDPGLGLRLIYFSYDVKMKEKGDIPEGYSVSREKKERFSLILESASTNQTSMYLCASWGLAERGTSTDTQYFGPGTRLTVL.

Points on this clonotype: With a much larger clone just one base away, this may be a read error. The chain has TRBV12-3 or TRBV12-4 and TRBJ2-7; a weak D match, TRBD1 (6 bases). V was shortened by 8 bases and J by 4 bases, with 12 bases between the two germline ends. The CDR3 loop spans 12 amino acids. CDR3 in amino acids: CASHLGGYEQYF. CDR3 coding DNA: TGTGCCAGCCACCTAGGGGGTTACGAGCAGTACTTC.

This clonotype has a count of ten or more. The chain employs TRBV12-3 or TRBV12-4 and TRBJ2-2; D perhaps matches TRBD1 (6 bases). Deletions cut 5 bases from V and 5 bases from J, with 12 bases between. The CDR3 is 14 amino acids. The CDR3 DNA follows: TGTGCCAGCAGTCTACGGACAGTTACCGGGGAGCTGTTTTTT. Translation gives CASSLRTVTGELFF.

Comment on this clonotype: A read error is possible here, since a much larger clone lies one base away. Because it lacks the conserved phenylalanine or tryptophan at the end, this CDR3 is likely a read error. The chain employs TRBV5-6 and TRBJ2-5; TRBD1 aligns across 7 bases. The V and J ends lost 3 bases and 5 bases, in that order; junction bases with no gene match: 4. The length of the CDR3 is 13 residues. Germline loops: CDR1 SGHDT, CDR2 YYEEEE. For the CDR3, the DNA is TGTGCCAGCAGCTCGGGACAGTTGGAGACCCAGTACTCC. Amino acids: CASSSGQLETQYS.

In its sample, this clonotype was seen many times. Here the CDR3 DNA reads TGTGCCAGCAGTCCCGAGACTCGCGAGACCCAGTACTTC. It is translated as CASSPETRETQYF. The V gene is TRBV6-5, the J gene TRBJ2-5; D gene unclear. CDR1 and CDR2 from the germline V gene are MNHEY and SVGAGI. The CDR3 sequence is 13 residues long. V was trimmed by 5 bases and J by 5 bases, leaving 12 bases between them.

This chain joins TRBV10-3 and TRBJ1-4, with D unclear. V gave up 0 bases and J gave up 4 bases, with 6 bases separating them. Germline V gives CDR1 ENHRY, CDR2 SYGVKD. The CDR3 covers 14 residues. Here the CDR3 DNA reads TGTGCCATCAGTGAGTCGTCGGGTAATGAAAAACTGTTTTTT. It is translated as CAISESSGNEKLFF.

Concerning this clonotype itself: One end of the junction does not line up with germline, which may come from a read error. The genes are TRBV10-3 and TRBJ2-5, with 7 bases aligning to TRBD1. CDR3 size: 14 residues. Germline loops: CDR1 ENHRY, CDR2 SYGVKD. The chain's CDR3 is CAISARDSQETQCF. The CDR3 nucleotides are TGTGCCATCAGTGCCCGGGACAGCCAAGAGACCCAGTGCTTC.

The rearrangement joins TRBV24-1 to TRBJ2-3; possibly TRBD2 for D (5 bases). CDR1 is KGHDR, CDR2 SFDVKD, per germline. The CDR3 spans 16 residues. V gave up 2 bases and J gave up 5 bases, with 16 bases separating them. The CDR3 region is CATSDSGGSSRDTQYF. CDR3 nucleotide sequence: TGTGCCACCAGTGATTCCGGAGGATCCTCGAGAGATACGCAGTATTTT.

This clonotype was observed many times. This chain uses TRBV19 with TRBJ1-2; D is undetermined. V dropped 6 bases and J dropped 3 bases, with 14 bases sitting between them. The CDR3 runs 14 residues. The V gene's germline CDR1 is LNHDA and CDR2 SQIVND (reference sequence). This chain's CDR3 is CASRNVAGYYGYTF. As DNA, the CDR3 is TGTGCCAGTAGGAACGTGGCAGGCTACTATGGCTACACCTTC.

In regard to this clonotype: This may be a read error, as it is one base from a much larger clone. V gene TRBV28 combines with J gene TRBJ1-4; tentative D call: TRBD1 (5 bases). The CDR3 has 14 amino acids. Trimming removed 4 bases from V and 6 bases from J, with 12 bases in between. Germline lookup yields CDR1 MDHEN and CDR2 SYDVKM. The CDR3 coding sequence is TGTGCCAGCAGTTCGGACAACCCTCATGAAAAACTGTTTTTT. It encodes CASSSDNPHEKLFF.

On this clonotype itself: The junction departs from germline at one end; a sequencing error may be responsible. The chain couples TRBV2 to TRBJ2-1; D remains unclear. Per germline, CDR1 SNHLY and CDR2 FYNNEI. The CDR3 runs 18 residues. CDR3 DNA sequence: TGTGCCAGCAGTGGGACGGATCCCCGAATAACTTCCTACAATGAGCAGTCCTTC. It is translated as CASSGTDPRITSYNEQSF.

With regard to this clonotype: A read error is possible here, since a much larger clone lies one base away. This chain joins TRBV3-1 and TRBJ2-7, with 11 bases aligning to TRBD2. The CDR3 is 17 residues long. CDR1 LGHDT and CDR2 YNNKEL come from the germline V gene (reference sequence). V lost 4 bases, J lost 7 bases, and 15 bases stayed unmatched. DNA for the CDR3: TGTGCCAGCAGCCCGGCCGGCCGACTAGCGGGAAGGGGTGAGCAGTACTTC. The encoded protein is CASSPAGRLAGRGEQYF.

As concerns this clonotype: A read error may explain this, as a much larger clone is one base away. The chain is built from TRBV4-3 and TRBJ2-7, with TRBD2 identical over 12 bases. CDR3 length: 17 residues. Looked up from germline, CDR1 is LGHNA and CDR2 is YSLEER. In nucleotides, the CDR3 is TGCGCCAGCGGCCAAGGACTAGCGGGAACAGGAACTAGGGAGCAGTACTTC. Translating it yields CASGQGLAGTGTREQYF.